This T cell receptor beta chain derives from a study of brain metastases from non-small cell lung cancer (dated by TCRdb to about 2019). General notes on the study: The immune microenvironment of paired resected primary tumors and brain metastases from non-small-cell lung cancer patients was profiled.

As for this clone: Its antigen target is currently unknown. No base qualities exist here, and no much larger clone lies one base off it.

CDR1 and CDR2, looked up from the germline V gene, are LGHNA and YSLEER. Measured from the cysteine to the phenylalanine, the CDR3 is 14 residues long. Solely the CDR3 DNA is kept, with 42 bases framed from the first base. Trimming takes 0 bases from V and 5 bases from J, and the germline ends sit 10 bases apart. The cohort was made up of around 37 patients with surgically resected non-small-cell lung cancer, each of whom had both a primary tumor specimen and a brain metastasis specimen. Libraries were constructed by the immunoSEQ multiplex PCR assay. Alongside a 770-gene immune expression panel, the team sequenced the T-cell receptor beta chain repertoire. The table was pulled from immuneACCESS by TCRdb, which kept in-frame rearrangements only. Such tables lose some clones; where checked, under half of the loss comes from unresolved V genes, and the rest has no known cause. This sample gives 3,000 to 3,500 clones in total; around 95% of them show up just once. The leading ten clones occupy 1.5% to 2% of the sample.

Sequencing was done on a sample of tumor-adjacent normal tissue. This TCR was sampled from a donor aged 40 or over with non-small cell lung cancer. The chain couples TRBV4-3 to TRBJ1-1; matching of 5 bases hints at TRBD1 as the D gene. The DNA reads as follows: TGCGCCAGCAGCCAAGAGGGGGGGAGTACTGAAGCTTTCTTT. Translated, it gives CASSQEGGSTEAFF.